The clone carrying this T cell receptor beta chain was observed once. The sample comes from a study of shared clonotypes between healthy human individuals. The CDR3 has 15 residues. Germline CDR1 SGHRS, CDR2 YFSETQ. V shed 2 bases and J shed 0 bases, with 9 bases lying between them. Sequencing was performed with immunoSEQ multiplex PCR; in TCRdb, only in-frame clones are kept and a portion is missing. The table lists 550,000 to 700,000 clones, around 73% of them singletons. The chain links TRBV5-1 to TRBJ2-1, with D unresolved. This TCR was sampled from a woman aged 25-40 years in good health. The sequencing sample was made of memory CD4+ T cells sorted from blood. Subset denoted: CD45RA-negative fraction. In DNA, the CDR3 is TGCGCCAGCAGCTTTTTAGACGCCTCCTACAATGAGCAGTTCTTC. Protein sequence: CASSFLDASYNEQFF.